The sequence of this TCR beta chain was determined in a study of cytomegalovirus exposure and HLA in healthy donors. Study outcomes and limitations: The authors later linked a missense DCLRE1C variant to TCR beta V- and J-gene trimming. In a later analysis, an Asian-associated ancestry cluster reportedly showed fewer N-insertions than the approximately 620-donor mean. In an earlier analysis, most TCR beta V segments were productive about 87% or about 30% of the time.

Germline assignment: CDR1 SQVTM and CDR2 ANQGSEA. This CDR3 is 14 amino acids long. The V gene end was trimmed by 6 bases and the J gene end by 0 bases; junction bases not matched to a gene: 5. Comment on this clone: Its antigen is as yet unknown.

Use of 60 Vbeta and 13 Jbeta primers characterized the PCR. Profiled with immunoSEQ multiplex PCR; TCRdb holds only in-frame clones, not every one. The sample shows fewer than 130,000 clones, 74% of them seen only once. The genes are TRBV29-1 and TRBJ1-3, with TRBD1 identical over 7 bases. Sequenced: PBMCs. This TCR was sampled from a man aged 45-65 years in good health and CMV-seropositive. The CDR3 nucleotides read TGCAGCGTCGCACAGGGGACCTCTGGAAACACCATATATTTT. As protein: CSVAQGTSGNTIYF.